The count of the clone carrying this TCR beta chain is one. Participants were placed into cohorts based on the clinical history they reported. The sample belongs to a study of blood T cell repertoires in COVID-19. This table comes from immunoSEQ multiplex PCR, and its TCRdb copy is limited to in-frame clones, with some not included. The sample carries approximately 250,000 clones, more than 70% recorded once. The germline CDR1 and CDR2 sequences are SQVTM and ANQGSEA. The junction had 5 bases not matched to a gene; V was cut back by 4 bases and J by 4 bases. This CDR3 contains 14 residues. This clonotype was obtained from a woman aged 40 to 50 with acute COVID-19. The sample taken for sequencing was PBMCs or T cells enriched from blood (not recorded which). This sequence joins TRBV29-1 and TRBJ2-5, with 11 positions matching TRBD1. The CDR3 DNA follows: TGCAGCGTTGGGACAGGGGGCCTTGGAGAGACCCAGTACTTC. Its protein product is CSVGTGGLGETQYF.